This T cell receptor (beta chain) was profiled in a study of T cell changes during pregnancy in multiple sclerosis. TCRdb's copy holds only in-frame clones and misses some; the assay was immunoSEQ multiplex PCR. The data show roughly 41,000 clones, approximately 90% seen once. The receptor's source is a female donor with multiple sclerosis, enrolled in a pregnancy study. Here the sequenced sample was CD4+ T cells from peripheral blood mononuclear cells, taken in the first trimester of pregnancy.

This chain's CDR3 is CASSLFTDLTDTQYF. The CDR3 region has the DNA TGTGCCAGCAGCTTATTCACAGATTTGACAGATACGCAGTATTTT. The V call is TRBV7-9, the J call TRBJ2-3, with D uncertain. Trimming took 2 bases from V and 3 from J, leaving 12 bases between them. Germline-derived CDR1 and CDR2 are SEHNR and FQNEAQ (reference sequence). The CDR3 contains 15 residues.